These T cell receptor beta chains were read from a single sample in a study of Ad26.COV2.S vaccination and SARS-CoV-2 variants. Only in-frame clones appear in the TCRdb table, and some are missing; sequencing was by immunoSEQ multiplex PCR. The table shows roughly 330,000 clones, with roughly 90% occurring only once. The source was peripheral blood, collected in a trial of Ad26.COV2.S vaccine versus placebo. The receptor source for this set is a person aged 18-60 years who received the Ad26.COV2.S COVID-19 vaccine or a placebo. Both conserved end residues are part of each CDR3. A D gene is named only where the DNA matches it firmly. Clone size is stated in some rows and not others, as once, few, many or a class when expanded.

>TRBJ2-3|NA|TRBV7-9|NA
CASSFESGLFTDTQYF
TGTGCCAGCAGCTTCGAGAGCGGCCTCTTTACAGATACGCAGTATTTT
>TRBJ1-4|TRBD1|TRBV9|NA
CASSAYRGGNEKLFF
TGTGCCAGCAGCGCCTACAGGGGAGGTAATGAAAAACTGTTTTTT
>TRBJ2-6|NA|TRBV7-6|NA
CASSLGGAVSGANVLTF
TGTGCCAGCAGCTTAGGGGGGGCGGTCTCTGGGGCCAACGTCCTGACTTTC
>TRBJ1-5|TRBD1|TRBV5-6|NA
CASSLGTGDQPQHF
TGTGCCAGCAGCTTGGGGACAGGGGATCAGCCCCAGCATTTT
>TRBJ1-2|NA|TRBV20-1|NA
CSVGLGGYTF
TGCAGTGTGGGGCTCGGTGGCTACACCTTC
>TRBJ2-3|TRBD2|TRBV6-2/TRBV6-3|NA
CASSSRRGGTDTQYF
TGTGCCAGCAGTTCTCGACGGGGGGGCACAGATACGCAGTATTTT
>TRBJ2-6|NA|TRBV5-1|NA
CASSPGSGANVLTF
TGCGCCAGCAGTCCCGGCTCTGGGGCCAACGTCCTGACTTTC
>TRBJ2-6|NA|TRBV9|NA
CASSVTPGANVLTF
TGTGCCAGCAGCGTTACCCCTGGGGCCAACGTCCTGACTTTC
>TRBJ1-1|NA|TRBV19|few
CASKLYSHTEAFF
TGTGCCAGTAAACTCTATTCCCACACTGAAGCTTTCTTT
>TRBJ1-4|NA|TRBV4-1|NA
CASSQLIGGANEKLFF
TGCGCCAGCAGCCAACTTATCGGAGGGGCTAATGAAAAACTGTTTTTT
>TRBJ1-1|NA|TRBV12-5|NA
CASGLRPEAFF
TGTGCTAGTGGTCTTCGACCTGAAGCTTTCTTT
>TRBJ2-1|NA|TRBV4-1|NA
CASSQEPGNPYNEQFF
TGCGCCAGCAGCCAAGAACCGGGGAACCCCTACAATGAGCAGTTCTTC
>TRBJ2-1|NA|TRBV12-5|NA
CASEPKQGNEQFF
TGTGCTAGTGAACCTAAACAGGGAAATGAGCAGTTCTTC
>TRBJ2-3|NA|TRBV5-4|few
CASSPQRGTDTQYF
TGTGCCAGCAGCCCCCAGCGCGGCACAGATACGCAGTATTTT
>TRBJ1-2|NA|TRBV2|few
CASSEADGSIYGYTF
TGTGCCAGCAGTGAAGCGGACGGGTCGATCTATGGCTACACCTTC
>TRBJ1-2|NA|TRBV6-5|NA
CASEEQPNYGYTF
TGTGCCAGTGAGGAACAGCCTAACTATGGCTACACCTTC
>TRBJ2-2|TRBD1|TRBV7-9|NA
CASSLGDRTNTGELFF
TGTGCCAGCAGCTTGGGGGACAGGACGAACACCGGGGAGCTGTTTTTT
>TRBJ2-3|NA|TRBV28|NA
CASGLNLNTQYF
TGTGCCAGCGGGTTAAATCTAAATACGCAGTATTTT
>TRBJ1-1|NA|TRBV12-5|NA
CASGPEGPKAFF
TGTGCTAGTGGCCCTGAGGGACCGAAAGCTTTCTTT
>TRBJ2-7|TRBD2|TRBV27|NA
CASSPGLAGGVYEQYF
TGTGCCAGCAGCCCGGGACTAGCGGGGGGGGTCTACGAGCAGTACTTC
>TRBJ1-2|NA|TRBV2|NA
CATLRRFNYGYTF
TGTGCCACCCTGAGAAGATTTAACTATGGCTACACCTTC
>TRBJ1-1|TRBD1|TRBV13|NA
CASSSRGQGGTEAFF
TGTGCCAGCAGCTCCCGAGGACAGGGTGGCACTGAAGCTTTCTTT